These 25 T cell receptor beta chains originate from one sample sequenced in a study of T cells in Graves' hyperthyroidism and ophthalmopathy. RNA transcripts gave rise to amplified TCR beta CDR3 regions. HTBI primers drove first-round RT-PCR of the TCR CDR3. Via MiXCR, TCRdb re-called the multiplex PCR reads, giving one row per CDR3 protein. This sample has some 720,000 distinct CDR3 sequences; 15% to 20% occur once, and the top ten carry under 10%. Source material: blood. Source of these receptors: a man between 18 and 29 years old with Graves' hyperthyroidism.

CDR3 coding DNA: TGCAGTGCTAGACCCGACCGGGACAGGGGCTACGAGCAGTACTTC. Translating it yields CSARPDRDRGYEQYF. The chain carries TRBV20-1 and TRBJ2-7, with 10 bases fitting TRBD1. This CDR3 comprises 15 residues. Unmatched junction bases numbered 7, after V lost 2 bases and J lost 3 bases. CDR1 and CDR2 from the germline V gene are DFQATT and SNEGSKA (reference sequence).

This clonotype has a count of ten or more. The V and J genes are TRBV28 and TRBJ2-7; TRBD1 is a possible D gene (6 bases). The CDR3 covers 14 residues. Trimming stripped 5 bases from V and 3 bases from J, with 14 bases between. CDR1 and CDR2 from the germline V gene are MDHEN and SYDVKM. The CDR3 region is CASSLQGRGYEQYF. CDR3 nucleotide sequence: TGTGCCAGCAGTCTACAGGGAAGGGGCTACGAGCAGTACTTC.

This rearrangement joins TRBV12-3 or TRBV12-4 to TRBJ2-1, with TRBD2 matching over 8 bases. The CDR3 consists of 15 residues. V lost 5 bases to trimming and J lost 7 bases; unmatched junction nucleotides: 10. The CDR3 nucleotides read TGTGCCAGCAGTCAAGGGGCGGGAGGTGGGAATGAGCAGTTCTTC. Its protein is CASSQGAGGGNEQFF.

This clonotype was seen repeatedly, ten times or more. The CDR3 sequence is CASSFTGSADTQYF. The CDR3 DNA follows: TGTGCCAGCAGTTTTACGGGGAGTGCAGATACGCAGTATTTT. The chain joins TRBV28 to TRBJ2-3, with a possible D match to TRBD2 (5 bases). V was shortened by 3 bases and J by 4 bases, with 11 bases between the two germline ends. From germline, CDR1 is MDHEN and CDR2 SYDVKM. This CDR3 spans 14 amino acids. Variable domain in full (rest from reference TRBV28 and TRBJ2-3): DVKVTQSSRYLVKRTGEKVFLECVQDMDHENMFWYRQDPGLGLRLIYFSYDVKMKEKGDIPEGYSVSREKKERFSLILESASTNQTSMYLCASSFTGSADTQYFGPGTRLTVL.

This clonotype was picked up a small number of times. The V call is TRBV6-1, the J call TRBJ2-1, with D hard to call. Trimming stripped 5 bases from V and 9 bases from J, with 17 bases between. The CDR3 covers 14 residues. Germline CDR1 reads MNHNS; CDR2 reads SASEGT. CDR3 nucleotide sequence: TGTGCCAGCAGTTCGCCGAGCCCTTTGGGTGAGCAGTTCTTC. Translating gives CASSSPSPLGEQFF.

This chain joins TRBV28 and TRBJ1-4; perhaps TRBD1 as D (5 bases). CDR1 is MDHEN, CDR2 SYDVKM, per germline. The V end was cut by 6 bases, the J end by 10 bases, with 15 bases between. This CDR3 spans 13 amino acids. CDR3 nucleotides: TGTGCCAGCAGCCACGGGGACCTCATAAAACTGTTTTTT. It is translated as CASSHGDLIKLFF.

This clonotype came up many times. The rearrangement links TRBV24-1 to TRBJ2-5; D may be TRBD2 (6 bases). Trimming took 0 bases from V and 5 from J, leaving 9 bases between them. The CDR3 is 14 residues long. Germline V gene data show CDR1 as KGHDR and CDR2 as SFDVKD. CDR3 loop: CATSDLLGGETQYF. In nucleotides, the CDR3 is TGTGCCACCAGTGATTTGTTGGGGGGTGAGACCCAGTACTTC.

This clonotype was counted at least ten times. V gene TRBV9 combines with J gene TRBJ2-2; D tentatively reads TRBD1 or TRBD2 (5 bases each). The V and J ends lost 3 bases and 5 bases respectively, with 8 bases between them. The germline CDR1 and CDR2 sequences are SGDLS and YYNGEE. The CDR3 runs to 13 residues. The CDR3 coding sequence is TGTGCCAGCAGCGAATGGGGGACCGGGGAGCTGTTTTTT. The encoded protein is CASSEWGTGELFF.

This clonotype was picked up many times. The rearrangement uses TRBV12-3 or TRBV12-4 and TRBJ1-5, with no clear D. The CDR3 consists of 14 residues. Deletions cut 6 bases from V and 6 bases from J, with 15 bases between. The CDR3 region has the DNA TGTGCCAGCAGCGGTCCCGCCGGCGGTCAGCCCCAGCATTTT. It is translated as CASSGPAGGQPQHF.

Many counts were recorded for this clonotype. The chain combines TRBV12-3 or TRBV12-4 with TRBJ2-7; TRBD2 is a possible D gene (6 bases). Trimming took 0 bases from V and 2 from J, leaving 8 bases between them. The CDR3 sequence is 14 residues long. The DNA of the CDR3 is TGTGCCAGCAGTTTAGCGGGAGGTGCCTACGAGCAGTACTTC. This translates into CASSLAGGAYEQYF.

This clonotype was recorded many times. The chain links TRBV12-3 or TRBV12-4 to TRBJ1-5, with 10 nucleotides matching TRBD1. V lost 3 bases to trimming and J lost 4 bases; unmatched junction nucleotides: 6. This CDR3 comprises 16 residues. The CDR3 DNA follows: TGTGCCAGCAGTTTTCTCAGGACAGGGGGTAATCAGCCCCAGCATTTT. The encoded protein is CASSFLRTGGNQPQHF.

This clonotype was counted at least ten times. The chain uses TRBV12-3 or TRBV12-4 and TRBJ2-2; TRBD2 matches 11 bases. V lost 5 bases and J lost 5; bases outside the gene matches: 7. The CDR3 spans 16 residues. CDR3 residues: CASSPGLAGWTGELFF. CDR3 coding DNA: TGTGCCAGCAGTCCAGGACTAGCGGGTTGGACCGGGGAGCTGTTTTTT.

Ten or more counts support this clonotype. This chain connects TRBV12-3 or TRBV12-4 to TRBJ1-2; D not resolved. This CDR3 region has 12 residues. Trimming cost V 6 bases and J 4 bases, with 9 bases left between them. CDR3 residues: CASSRRFYGYTF. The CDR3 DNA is TGTGCCAGCAGCCGCCGGTTCTATGGCTACACCTTC.

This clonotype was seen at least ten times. The CDR3 DNA is TGTGCCAGCAGTCCCGACCTGACATGGGGTTCGGTATTATCCTCCTACAATGAGCAGTTCTTC. Translated: CASSPDLTWGSVLSSYNEQFF. The V gene is TRBV12-3 or TRBV12-4, the J gene TRBJ2-1; D not certain. V lost 5 bases to trimming and J lost 0 bases, with 29 bases between them. This CDR3 has 21 residues.

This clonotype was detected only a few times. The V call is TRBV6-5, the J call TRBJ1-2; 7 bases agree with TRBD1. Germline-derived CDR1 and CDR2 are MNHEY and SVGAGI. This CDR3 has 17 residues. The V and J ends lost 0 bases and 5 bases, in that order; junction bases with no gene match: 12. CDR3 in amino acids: CASSYSPGTAGIYGYTF. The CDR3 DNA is TGTGCCAGCAGTTACTCGCCCGGGACAGCAGGGATTTATGGCTACACCTTC.

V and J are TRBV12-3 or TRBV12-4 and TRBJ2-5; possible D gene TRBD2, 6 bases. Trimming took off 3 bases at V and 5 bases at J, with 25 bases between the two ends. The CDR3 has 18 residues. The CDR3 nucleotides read TGTGCCAGCAGTTTTGTACGGGACGGGCGGGATTACAGGGAGACCCAGTACTTC. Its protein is CASSFVRDGRDYRETQYF.

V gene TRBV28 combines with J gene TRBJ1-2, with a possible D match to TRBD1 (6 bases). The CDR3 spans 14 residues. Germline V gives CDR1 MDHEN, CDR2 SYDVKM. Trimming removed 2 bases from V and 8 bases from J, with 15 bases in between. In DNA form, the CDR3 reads TGTGCCAGCAGTTTAGTAGACAGGAGTTGGGGCTACACCTTC. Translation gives CASSLVDRSWGYTF.

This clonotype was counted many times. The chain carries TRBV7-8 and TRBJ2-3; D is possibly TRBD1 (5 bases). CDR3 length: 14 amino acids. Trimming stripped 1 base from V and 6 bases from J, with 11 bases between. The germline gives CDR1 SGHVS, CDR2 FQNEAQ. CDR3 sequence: CASSLVRGMDTQYF. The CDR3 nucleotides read TGTGCCAGCAGCTTAGTTAGGGGAATGGATACGCAGTATTTT. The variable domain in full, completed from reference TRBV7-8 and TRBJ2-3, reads GAGVSQSPRYKVAKRGQDVALRCDPISGHVSLFWYQQALGQGPEFLTYFQNEAQLDKSGLPSDRFFAERPEGSVSTLKIQRTQQEDSAVYLCASSLVRGMDTQYFGPGTRLTVL.

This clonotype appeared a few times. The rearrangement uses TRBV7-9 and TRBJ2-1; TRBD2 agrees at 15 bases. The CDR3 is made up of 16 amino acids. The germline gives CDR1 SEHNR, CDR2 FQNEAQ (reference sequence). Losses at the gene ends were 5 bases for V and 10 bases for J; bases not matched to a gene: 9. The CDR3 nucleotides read TGTGCCAGCAGCCTAAGGACTAGCGGGAGGGCCGTAGAGCAGTTCTTC. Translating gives CASSLRTSGRAVEQFF.

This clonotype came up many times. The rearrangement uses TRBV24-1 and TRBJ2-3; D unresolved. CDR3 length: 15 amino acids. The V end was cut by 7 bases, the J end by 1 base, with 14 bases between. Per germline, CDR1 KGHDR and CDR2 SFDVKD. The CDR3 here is CATSPKALRTDTQYF. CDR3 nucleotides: TGTGCCACCAGCCCAAAGGCCTTACGCACAGATACGCAGTATTTT.

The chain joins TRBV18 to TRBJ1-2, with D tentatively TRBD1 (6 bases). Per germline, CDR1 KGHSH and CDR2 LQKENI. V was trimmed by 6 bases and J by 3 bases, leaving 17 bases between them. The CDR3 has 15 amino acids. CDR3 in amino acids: CASSRDRPRDYGYTF. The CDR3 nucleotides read TGTGCCAGCTCCCGAGACAGGCCAAGGGACTATGGCTACACCTTC.

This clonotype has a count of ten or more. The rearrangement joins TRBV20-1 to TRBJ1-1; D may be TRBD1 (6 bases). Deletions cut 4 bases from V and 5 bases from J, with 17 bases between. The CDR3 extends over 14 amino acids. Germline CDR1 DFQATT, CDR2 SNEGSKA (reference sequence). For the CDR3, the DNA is TGCAGTGCTATCTGGGGCAGGGGACGGACTGAAGCTTTCTTT. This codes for CSAIWGRGRTEAFF.

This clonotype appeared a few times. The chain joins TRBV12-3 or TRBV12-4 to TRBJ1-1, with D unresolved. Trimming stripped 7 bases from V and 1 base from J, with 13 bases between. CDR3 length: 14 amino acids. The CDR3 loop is CASTSRDENTEAFF. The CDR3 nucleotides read TGTGCCAGCACCTCCCGGGATGAGAACACTGAAGCTTTCTTT.

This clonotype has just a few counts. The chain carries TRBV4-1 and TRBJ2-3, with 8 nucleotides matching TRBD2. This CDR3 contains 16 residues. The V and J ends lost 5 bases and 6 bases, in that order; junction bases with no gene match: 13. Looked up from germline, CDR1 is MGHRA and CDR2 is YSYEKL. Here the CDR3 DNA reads TGCGCCAGCAGCTTTTCCCCCCTTAGCGGGAAGGATACGCAGTATTTT. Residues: CASSFSPLSGKDTQYF.

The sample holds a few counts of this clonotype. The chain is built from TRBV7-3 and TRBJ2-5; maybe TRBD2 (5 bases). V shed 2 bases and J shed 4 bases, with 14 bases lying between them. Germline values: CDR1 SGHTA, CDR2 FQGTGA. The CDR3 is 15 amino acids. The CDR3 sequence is CASSLAGEPRETQYF. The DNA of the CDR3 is TGTGCCAGCAGCTTAGCGGGCGAGCCTAGAGAGACCCAGTACTTC. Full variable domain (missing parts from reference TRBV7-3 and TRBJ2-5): GAGVSQTPSNKVTEKGKYVELRCDPISGHTALYWYRQSLGQGPEFLIYFQGTGAADDSGLPNDRFFAVRPEGSVSTLKIQRTERGDSAVYLCASSLAGEPRETQYFGPGTRLLVL.